A selection of T cell receptor beta chains follows, all from one sample in a study of blood T cell repertoires in COVID-19. Clones were sequenced by immunoSEQ multiplex PCR, and TCRdb holds only the in-frame ones, with some missing. The repertoire holds 250,000 or so clones, with more than 65% as singletons. Sample: peripheral blood. These receptors originate from a man aged 40-49 years who had recovered from COVID-19. Both conserved end residues are part of each CDR3. D genes are given only for firm matches. The size field is filled for only some rows; it gives once, few, many or a size class.

CASSLALRGGAGQETQYF	TGTGCCAGCAGCTTAGCGCTAAGAGGGGGCGCAGGCCAAGAGACCCAGTACTTC	.	TRBD1	TRBV7-9	TRBJ2-5
CAAEGQGNIQYF	TGTGCCGCGGAGGGACAGGGGAACATTCAGTACTTC	.	TRBD1	TRBV30	TRBJ2-4
CASHPTGDDADTQYF	TGTGCCAGCCACCCGACAGGGGATGACGCAGATACGCAGTATTTT	.	TRBD1	TRBV2	TRBJ2-3
CASSASDTRTIYF	TGTGCCAGCTCAGCGTCCGACACCCGGACCATATATTTT	.	.	TRBV18	TRBJ1-3
CASSLAWGTETEQYF	TGTGCCAGCAGCTTGGCTTGGGGGACAGAAACCGAGCAGTACTTC	many	TRBD1	TRBV5-4	TRBJ2-7
CASSPRQGRNTEAFF	TGTGCCAGCTCACCACGGCAGGGCCGGAACACTGAAGCTTTCTTT	.	.	TRBV18	TRBJ1-1
CSATDNEQFF	TGCAGTGCTACAGACAATGAGCAGTTCTTC	.	.	TRBV20-1	TRBJ2-1
CASSLWGQGTYEQYF	TGTGCCAGCAGCTTATGGGGACAGGGGACCTACGAGCAGTACTTC	once	TRBD1	TRBV7-2	TRBJ2-7
CASRGRVDTDTQYF	TGTGCCAGCAGAGGGCGGGTCGACACAGATACGCAGTATTTT	.	.	TRBV2	TRBJ2-3
CASSLGSGRAYEQFF	TGTGCCAGCAGCTTAGGTAGCGGGAGGGCCTATGAGCAGTTCTTC	.	TRBD2	TRBV7-2	TRBJ2-1
CASSRTGQTNTEAFF	TGTGCCAGCAGCCGAACAGGACAGACGAACACTGAAGCTTTCTTT	once	.	TRBV6-5	TRBJ1-1
CASSESGGSYNEQFF	TGCGCCAGCAGCGAAAGCGGGGGTTCCTACAATGAGCAGTTCTTC	few	TRBD2	TRBV5-1	TRBJ2-1
CSAEAGFYGYTF	TGCAGCGCCGAAGCCGGGTTCTATGGCTACACCTTC	.	.	TRBV29-1	TRBJ1-2